Listed below are T cell receptor beta chains from one sample, sequenced in a study of cytomegalovirus exposure and HLA in healthy donors. Profiling relied on immunoSEQ multiplex PCR, and the TCRdb table lists in-frame clones only, not all of them. Here the sample spans 60,000 to 65,000 clones, around 95% being singletons. Input material: PBMCs. The receptors were gathered from a woman between 18 and 29 years old in good health and CMV-seropositive. The conserved cysteine and the conserved F or W are not part of the CDR3 here. The order of the fields is CDR3 protein, J gene, clone size, V gene. Some rows have no size entry. The others give once, few or many, or a class for an expanded clone.

CDR3: ASSQGTGFRQPQH
J: TRBJ1-5
size: NA
V: TRBV4-1

CDR3: ASSASRGTGYT
J: TRBJ1-2
size: NA
V: TRBV6-5

CDR3: ASSRTGADQETQY
J: TRBJ2-5
size: NA
V: TRBV4-1

CDR3: ASSIGRTANSPLH
J: TRBJ1-6
size: few
V: TRBV19

CDR3: ASSLRTGGSHEQY
J: TRBJ2-7
size: NA
V: TRBV5-1

CDR3: ASSVYNLDSGEAF
J: TRBJ1-1
size: NA
V: TRBV9

CDR3: ASSKRTGGYEQY
J: TRBJ2-7
size: NA
V: TRBV21-1

CDR3: ASSSGTGGSYNEQF
J: TRBJ2-1
size: NA
V: TRBV5-1

CDR3: ATSRDRRDLAGARF
J: TRBJ2-1
size: NA
V: TRBV15

CDR3: ASRGLYEQY
J: TRBJ2-7
size: once
V: TRBV11-1

CDR3: ASSLGQGEETQY
J: TRBJ2-5
size: once
V: TRBV5-4

CDR3: AMSVGELF
J: TRBJ2-2
size: NA
V: TRBV4-1

CDR3: ASSLGGRNEQF
J: TRBJ2-1
size: NA
V: TRBV28

CDR3: SFGTSGAGTDTQY
J: TRBJ2-3
size: few
V: TRBV29-1

CDR3: ASSVSGTGPYGYT
J: TRBJ1-2
size: NA
V: TRBV5-4

CDR3: ASSLWSGQGARYEQY
J: TRBJ2-7
size: NA
V: TRBV13

CDR3: ASSVAPSPNSPLH
J: TRBJ1-6
size: NA
V: TRBV9

CDR3: ASSPGQGPYGYT
J: TRBJ1-2
size: NA
V: TRBV9

CDR3: ASSPTTGGRVNTEAF
J: TRBJ1-1
size: NA
V: TRBV18

CDR3: ASSLAGTSYEQY
J: TRBJ2-7
size: NA
V: TRBV19

CDR3: ASSYGGGLLAYEQY
J: TRBJ2-7
size: NA
V: TRBV6-5

CDR3: ASSSLGRTEAF
J: TRBJ1-1
size: NA
V: TRBV7-8

CDR3: AISDETSQETQY
J: TRBJ2-5
size: NA
V: TRBV10-3

CDR3: AWSENPVGVNTEAF
J: TRBJ1-1
size: NA
V: TRBV30

CDR3: ASSLDYSYNEQF
J: TRBJ2-1
size: NA
V: TRBV5-5

CDR3: ASSLIWTGQQPQH
J: TRBJ1-5
size: NA
V: TRBV16

CDR3: ASNSGGEQF
J: TRBJ2-1
size: once
V: TRBV28

CDR3: ASSHRETLNNEQF
J: TRBJ2-1
size: NA
V: TRBV6-6

CDR3: ASSEGGRDPNQPQH
J: TRBJ1-5
size: NA
V: TRBV6-4

CDR3: ASSLREIPGYEQY
J: TRBJ2-7
size: NA
V: TRBV4-3

CDR3: ASSLEQDNYEQY
J: TRBJ2-7
size: NA
V: TRBV5-4